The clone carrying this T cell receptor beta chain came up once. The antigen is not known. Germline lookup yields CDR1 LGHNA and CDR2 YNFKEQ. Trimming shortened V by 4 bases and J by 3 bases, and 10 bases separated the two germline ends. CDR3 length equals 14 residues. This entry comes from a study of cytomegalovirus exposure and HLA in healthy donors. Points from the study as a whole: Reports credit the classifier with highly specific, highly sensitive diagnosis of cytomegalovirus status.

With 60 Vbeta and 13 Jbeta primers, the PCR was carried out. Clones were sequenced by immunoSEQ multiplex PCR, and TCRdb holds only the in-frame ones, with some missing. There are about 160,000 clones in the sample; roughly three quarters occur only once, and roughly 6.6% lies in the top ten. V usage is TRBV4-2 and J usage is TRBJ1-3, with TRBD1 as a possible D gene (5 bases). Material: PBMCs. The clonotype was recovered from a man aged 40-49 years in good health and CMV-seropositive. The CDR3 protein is CASSLGQGGNTIYF. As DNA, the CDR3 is TGTGCCAGCAGCCTGGGGCAGGGTGGAAACACCATATATTTT.